The T cell receptor (beta chain) described here comes from a study of PD-1 blockade in classical Hodgkin lymphoma. Time point indicated: newly diagnosed, previously untreated cHL patient sample. It was by magnetic negative selection that CD8+ T cells were isolated from thawed PBMCs. Method: immunoSEQ multiplex PCR; TCRdb's copy keeps in-frame clones and lacks some. In the table there are about 21,000 clones, more than 75% of which are singletons. This clone was detected only a few times. What it recognizes is unknown. Points from the study as a whole: The drivers behind the repertoire differences, possibly disease activity or prior therapy, remain undefined. Relapsed/refractory patients reportedly had the lowest baseline TCR diversity, below newly diagnosed patients, who were below healthy donors.

This clonotype was sampled from a human donor with classical Hodgkin lymphoma. Sequencing was performed on CD8+ T cells from blood.

CDR3 coding DNA: TGTGCCATACCCAGGGGGAATCAGCCCCAGCATTTT. It translates to CAIPRGNQPQHF. This rearrangement joins TRBV6-1 to TRBJ1-5, with 7 bases aligning to TRBD1. The CDR3 has 12 amino acids. Germline assignment: CDR1 MNHNS and CDR2 SASEGT. Trimming at V came to 10 bases and at J to 4 bases, leaving 4 bases not matched to a gene.